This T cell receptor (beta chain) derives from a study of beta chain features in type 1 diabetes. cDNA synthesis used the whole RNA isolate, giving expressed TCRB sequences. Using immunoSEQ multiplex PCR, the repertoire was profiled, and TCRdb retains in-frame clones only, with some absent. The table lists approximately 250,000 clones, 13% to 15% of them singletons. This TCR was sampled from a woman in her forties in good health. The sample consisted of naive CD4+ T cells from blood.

The CDR3: CASSGKALAGGGEQFF. The CDR3 region has the DNA TGTGCCAGCAGCGGCAAGGCACTAGCGGGGGGGGGTGAGCAGTTCTTC. The rearrangement joins TRBV9 to TRBJ2-1, with 13 bases identical to TRBD2. The trim removed 3 bases at V and 9 bases at J, leaving 9 bases unmatched. Germline loops: CDR1 SGDLS, CDR2 YYNGEE. The CDR3 length is 16 residues.